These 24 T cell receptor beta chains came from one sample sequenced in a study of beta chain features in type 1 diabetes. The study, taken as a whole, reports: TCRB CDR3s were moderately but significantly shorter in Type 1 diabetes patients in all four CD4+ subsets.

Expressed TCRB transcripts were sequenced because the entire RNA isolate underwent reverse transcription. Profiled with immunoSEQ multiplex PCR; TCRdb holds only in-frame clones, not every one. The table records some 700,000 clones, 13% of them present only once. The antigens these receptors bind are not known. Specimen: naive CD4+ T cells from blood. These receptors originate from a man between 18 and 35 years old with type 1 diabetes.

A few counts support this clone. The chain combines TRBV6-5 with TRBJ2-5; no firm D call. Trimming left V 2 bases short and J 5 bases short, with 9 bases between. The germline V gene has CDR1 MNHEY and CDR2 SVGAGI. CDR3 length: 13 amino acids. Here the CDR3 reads CASSYRLRETQYF. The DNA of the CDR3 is TGTGCCAGCAGTTACCGTTTACGGGAGACCCAGTACTTC.

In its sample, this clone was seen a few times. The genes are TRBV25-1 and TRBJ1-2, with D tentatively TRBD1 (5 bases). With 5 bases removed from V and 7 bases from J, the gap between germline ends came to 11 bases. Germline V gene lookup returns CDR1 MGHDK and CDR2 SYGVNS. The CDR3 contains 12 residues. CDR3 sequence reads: CASSTPGGGYTF. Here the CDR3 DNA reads TGTGCCAGCAGTACCCCCGGGGGTGGCTACACCTTC.

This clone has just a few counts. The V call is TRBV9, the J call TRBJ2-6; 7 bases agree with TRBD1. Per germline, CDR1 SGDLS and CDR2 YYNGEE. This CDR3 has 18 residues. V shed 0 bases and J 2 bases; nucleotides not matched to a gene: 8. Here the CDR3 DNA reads TGTGCCAGCAGCGTAGCTACAGGGGCAGGGGCTGGGGCCAACGTCCTGACTTTC. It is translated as CASSVATGAGAGANVLTF. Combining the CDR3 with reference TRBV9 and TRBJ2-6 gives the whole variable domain DSGVTQTPKHLITATGQRVTLRCSPRSGDLSVYWYQQSLDQGLQFLIQYYNGEERAKGNILERFSAQQFPDLHSELNLSSLELGDSALYFCASSVATGAGAGANVLTFGAGSRLTVL.

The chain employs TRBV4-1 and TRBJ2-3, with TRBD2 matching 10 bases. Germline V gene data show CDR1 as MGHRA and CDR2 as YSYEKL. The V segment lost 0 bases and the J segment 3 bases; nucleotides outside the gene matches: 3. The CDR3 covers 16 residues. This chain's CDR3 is CASSQEPAGGTDTQYF. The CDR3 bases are TGCGCCAGCAGCCAAGAGCCAGCGGGGGGGACAGATACGCAGTATTTT.

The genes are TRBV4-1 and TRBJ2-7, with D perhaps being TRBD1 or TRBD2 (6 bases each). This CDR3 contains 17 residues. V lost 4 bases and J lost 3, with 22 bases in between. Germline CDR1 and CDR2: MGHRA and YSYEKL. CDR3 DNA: TGCGCCAGCAGCCGCAAACCATCAGAGGGGGGAGGCTACGAGCAGTACTTC. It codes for CASSRKPSEGGGYEQYF.

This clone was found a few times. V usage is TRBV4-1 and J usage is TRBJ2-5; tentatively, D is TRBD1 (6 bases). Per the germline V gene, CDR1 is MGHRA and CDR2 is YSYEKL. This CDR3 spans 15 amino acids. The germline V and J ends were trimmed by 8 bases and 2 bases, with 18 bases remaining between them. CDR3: CASANLWDKQETQYF. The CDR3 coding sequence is TGCGCCAGCGCCAACCTTTGGGACAAACAAGAGACCCAGTACTTC.

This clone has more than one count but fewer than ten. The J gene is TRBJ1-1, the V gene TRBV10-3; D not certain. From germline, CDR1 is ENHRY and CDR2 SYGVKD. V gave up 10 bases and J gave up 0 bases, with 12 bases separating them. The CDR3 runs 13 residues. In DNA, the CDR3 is TGTGCCACACGACTGGAAATGAACACTGAAGCTTTCTTT. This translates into CATRLEMNTEAFF.

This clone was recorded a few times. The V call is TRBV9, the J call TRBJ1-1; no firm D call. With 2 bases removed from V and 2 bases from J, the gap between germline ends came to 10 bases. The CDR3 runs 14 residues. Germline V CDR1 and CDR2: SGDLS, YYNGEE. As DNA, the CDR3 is TGTGCCAGCAGCGTTGCGCCGGTTAACACTGAAGCTTTCTTT. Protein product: CASSVAPVNTEAFF.

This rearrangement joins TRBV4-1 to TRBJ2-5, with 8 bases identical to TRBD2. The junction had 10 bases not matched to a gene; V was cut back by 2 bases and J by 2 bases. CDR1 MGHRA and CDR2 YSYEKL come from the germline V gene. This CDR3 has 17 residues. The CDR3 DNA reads TGCGCCAGCAGCCAAAGCGGGAGCGGGGCCACGCAAGAGACCCAGTACTTC. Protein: CASSQSGSGATQETQYF.

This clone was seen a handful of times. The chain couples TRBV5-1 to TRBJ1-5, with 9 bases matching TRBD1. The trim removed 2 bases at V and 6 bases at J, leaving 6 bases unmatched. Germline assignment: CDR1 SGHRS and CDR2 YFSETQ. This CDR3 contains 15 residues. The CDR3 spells CASSLGTGSAQPQHF. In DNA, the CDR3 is TGCGCCAGCAGCTTAGGGACAGGGTCGGCTCAGCCCCAGCATTTT.

The CDR3 reads CAISDGSPGPQYF. The CDR3 DNA is TGTGCCATCAGTGATGGCTCTCCTGGGCCCCAGTACTTC. The chain combines TRBV10-3 with TRBJ2-5; D not certain. The CDR3 sequence is 13 residues long. Trimming took off 3 bases at V and 9 bases at J, with 14 bases between the two ends. Germline V gives CDR1 ENHRY, CDR2 SYGVKD.

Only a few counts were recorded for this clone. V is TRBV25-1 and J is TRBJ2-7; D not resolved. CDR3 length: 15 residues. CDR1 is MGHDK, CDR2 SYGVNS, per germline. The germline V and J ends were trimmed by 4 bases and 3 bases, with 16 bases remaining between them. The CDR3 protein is CASSGVGKTRYEQYF. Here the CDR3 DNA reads TGTGCCAGCAGTGGAGTAGGTAAAACGCGCTACGAGCAGTACTTC.

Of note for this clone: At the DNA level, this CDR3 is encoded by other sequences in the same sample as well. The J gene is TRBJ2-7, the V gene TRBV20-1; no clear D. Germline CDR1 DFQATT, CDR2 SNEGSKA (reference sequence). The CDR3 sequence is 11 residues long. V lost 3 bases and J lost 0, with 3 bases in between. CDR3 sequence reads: CSARSSYEQYF. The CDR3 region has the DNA TGCAGTGCTAGGAGCTCCTACGAGCAGTACTTC.

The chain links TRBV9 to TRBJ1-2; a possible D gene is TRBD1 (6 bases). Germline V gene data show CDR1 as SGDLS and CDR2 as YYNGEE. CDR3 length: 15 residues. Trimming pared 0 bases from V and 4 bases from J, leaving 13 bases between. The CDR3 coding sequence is TGTGCCAGCAGCGTAGAGGAGGGGACAATCTATGGCTACACCTTC. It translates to CASSVEEGTIYGYTF. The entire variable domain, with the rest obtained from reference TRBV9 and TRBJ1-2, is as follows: DSGVTQTPKHLITATGQRVTLRCSPRSGDLSVYWYQQSLDQGLQFLIQYYNGEERAKGNILERFSAQQFPDLHSELNLSSLELGDSALYFCASSVEEGTIYGYTFGSGTRLTVV.

In DNA, the CDR3 is TGTGCCAGCAAAGGTTCCGTGGGAGGCCCCTACGAGCAGTACTTC. Its translation: CASKGSVGGPYEQYF. V usage is TRBV2 and J usage is TRBJ2-7; possibly TRBD2 for D (6 bases). V dropped 7 bases and J dropped 2 bases, with 18 bases sitting between them. This CDR3 has 15 residues. Per the germline V gene, CDR1 is SNHLY and CDR2 is FYNNEI.

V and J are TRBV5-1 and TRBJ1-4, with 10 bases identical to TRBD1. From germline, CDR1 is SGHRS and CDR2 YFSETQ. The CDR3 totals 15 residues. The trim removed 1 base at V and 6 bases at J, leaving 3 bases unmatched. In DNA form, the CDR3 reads TGCGCCAGCAGCTTGCGTGGGACAGGGGATGAAAAACTGTTTTTT. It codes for CASSLRGTGDEKLFF.

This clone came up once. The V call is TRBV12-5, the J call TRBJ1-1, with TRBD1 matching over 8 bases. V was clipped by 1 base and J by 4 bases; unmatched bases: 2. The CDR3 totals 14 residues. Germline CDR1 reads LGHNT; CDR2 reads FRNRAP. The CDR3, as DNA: TGTGCTAGTGGTTTGGACAGGGGGGCCACTGAAGCTTTCTTT. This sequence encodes CASGLDRGATEAFF.

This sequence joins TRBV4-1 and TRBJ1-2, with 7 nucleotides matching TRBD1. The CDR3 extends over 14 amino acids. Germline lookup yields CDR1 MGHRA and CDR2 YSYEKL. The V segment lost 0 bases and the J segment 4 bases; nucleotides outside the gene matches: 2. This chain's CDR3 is CASSQEQGIYGYTF. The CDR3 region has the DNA TGCGCCAGCAGCCAAGAACAGGGGATCTATGGCTACACCTTC.

CDR3 in DNA: TGTGCCAGCAGCGTAGGCCAGTCCCCTGATGGCTACACCTTC. Translation gives CASSVGQSPDGYTF. The gene calls are TRBV9 and TRBJ1-2; unclear D gene. The V end was cut by 0 bases, the J end by 6 bases, with 12 bases between. This CDR3 is built from 14 residues. Germline V gives CDR1 SGDLS, CDR2 YYNGEE. The entire variable domain, with the rest obtained from reference TRBV9 and TRBJ1-2, is as follows: DSGVTQTPKHLITATGQRVTLRCSPRSGDLSVYWYQQSLDQGLQFLIQYYNGEERAKGNILERFSAQQFPDLHSELNLSSLELGDSALYFCASSVGQSPDGYTFGSGTRLTVV.

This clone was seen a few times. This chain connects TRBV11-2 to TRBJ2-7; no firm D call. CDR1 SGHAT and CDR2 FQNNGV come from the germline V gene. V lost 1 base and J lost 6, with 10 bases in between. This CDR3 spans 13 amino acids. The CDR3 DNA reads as TGTGCCAGCAGCTTAGGAGAAGTGGCCGAGCAGTACTTC. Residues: CASSLGEVAEQYF.

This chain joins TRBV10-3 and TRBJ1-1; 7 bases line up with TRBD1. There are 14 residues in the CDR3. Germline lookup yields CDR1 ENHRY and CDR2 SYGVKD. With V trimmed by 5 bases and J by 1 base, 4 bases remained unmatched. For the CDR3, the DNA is TGTGCCATCAGTCCGGGACAGCAGAACACTGAAGCTTTCTTT. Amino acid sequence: CAISPGQQNTEAFF.

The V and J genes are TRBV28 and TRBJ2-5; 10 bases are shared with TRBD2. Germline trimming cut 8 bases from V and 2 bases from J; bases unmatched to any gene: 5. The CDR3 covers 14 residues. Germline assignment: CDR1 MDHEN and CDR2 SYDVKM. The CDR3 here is CASVSGGAQETQYF. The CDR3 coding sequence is TGTGCCAGCGTGAGCGGGGGGGCACAAGAGACCCAGTACTTC.

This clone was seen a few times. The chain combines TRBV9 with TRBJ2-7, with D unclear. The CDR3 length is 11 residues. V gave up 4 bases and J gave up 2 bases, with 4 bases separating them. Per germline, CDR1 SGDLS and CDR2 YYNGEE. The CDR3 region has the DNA TGTGCCAGCAGCCCGCCCTACGAGCAGTACTTC. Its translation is CASSPPYEQYF.

CDR3 sequence reads: CAWRSRQTQPSYEQYF. CDR3 DNA sequence: TGTGCCTGGCGATCCCGACAGACTCAGCCATCCTACGAGCAGTACTTC. The gene calls are TRBV30 and TRBJ2-7, with a tentative D call TRBD1 (5 bases). The CDR3 is 16 amino acids. Trimming stripped 5 bases from V and 1 base from J, with 21 bases between. Germline loops: CDR1 GTSNPN, CDR2 SVGIG (reference sequence).